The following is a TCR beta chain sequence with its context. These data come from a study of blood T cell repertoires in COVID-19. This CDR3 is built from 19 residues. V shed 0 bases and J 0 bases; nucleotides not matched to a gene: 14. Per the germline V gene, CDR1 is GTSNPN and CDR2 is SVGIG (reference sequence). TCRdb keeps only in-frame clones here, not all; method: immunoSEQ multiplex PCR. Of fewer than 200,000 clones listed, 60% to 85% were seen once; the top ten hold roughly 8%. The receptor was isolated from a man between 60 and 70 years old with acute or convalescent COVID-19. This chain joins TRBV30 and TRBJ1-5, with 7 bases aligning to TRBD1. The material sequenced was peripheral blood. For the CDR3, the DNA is TGTGCCTGGAGTGTAACCGGGACAGCCCGCTTAGATAGCAATCAGCCCCAGCATTTT. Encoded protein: CAWSVTGTARLDSNQPQHF.